Shown below are 16 T cell receptor beta chains from a single sample sequenced in a study of CD8 T cells in ankylosing spondylitis. TCRdb processed the 5' RACE reads anew with MiXCR; each CDR3 protein has one entry. The sample records 200,000 or so distinct CDR3 sequences, 15% to 20% being singletons. The specimen sequenced was blood, either unsorted or a sorted T cell fraction (not recorded which). These receptors were taken from a male donor aged 10-30 years with ankylosing spondylitis or in good health (not recorded which).

The V call is TRBV15, the J call TRBJ1-1, with 10 bases fitting TRBD1. Germline CDR1 and CDR2: LNHNV and YYDKDF (reference sequence). The trim removed 4 bases at V and 3 bases at J, leaving 8 bases unmatched. The CDR3 spans 16 residues. Here the CDR3 DNA reads TGTGCCACCAGCACCCGGGACAGGGGTCCGGACACTGAAGCTTTCTTT. It yields the protein CATSTRDRGPDTEAFF.

This clonotype was seen a handful of times. A junction end diverges from the germline sequence, so it may reflect a read error. The chain combines TRBV9 with TRBJ1-2; D is possibly TRBD1 (6 bases). Looked up from germline, CDR1 is SGDLS and CDR2 is YYNGEE. The CDR3 length is 12 residues. CDR3 protein: CASSDRVEGYPF. Written as DNA, the CDR3 is TGTGCCAGCAGCGACAGGGTTGAAGGCTACCCCTTC.

V is TRBV6-5 and J is TRBJ2-3, with 7 bases aligning to TRBD2. Trimming at V came to 6 bases and at J to 3 bases, leaving 12 bases not matched to a gene. Germline V gene lookup returns CDR1 MNHEY and CDR2 SVGAGI. The CDR3 covers 16 residues. CDR3 in amino acids: CASRVRAGENTDTQYF. The DNA for the CDR3 is TGTGCCAGCAGGGTCCGGGCGGGAGAAAATACAGATACGCAGTATTTT.

In this sample, this clonotype turned up many times. The J gene is TRBJ2-3, the V gene TRBV18; 14 positions agree with TRBD2. J was trimmed by 4 bases and V by 6 bases; bases with no gene match: 9. The CDR3 totals 17 residues. Germline V gene lookup returns CDR1 KGHSH and CDR2 LQKENI. CDR3 sequence reads: CASSPRLAGGFADTQYF. The CDR3 region has the DNA TGTGCCAGCTCGCCAAGACTAGCGGGAGGGTTCGCAGATACGCAGTATTTT.

This clonotype was detected many times. This chain links TRBV12-3 or TRBV12-4 with TRBJ1-5; TRBD1 matches at 8 bases. Losses at the gene ends were 1 base for V and 7 bases for J; bases not matched to a gene: 3. CDR3 length: 14 residues. The CDR3 spells CASSLGTGWQPQHF. The CDR3 bases are TGTGCCAGCAGTTTAGGGACAGGGTGGCAGCCCCAGCATTTT.

This clonotype was counted only a few times. The rearrangement uses TRBV29-1 and TRBJ2-7, with D perhaps assigned TRBD1 or TRBD2 (5 bases each). The germline V gene encodes CDR1 SQVTM and CDR2 ANQGSEA. Trimming stripped 2 bases from V and 7 bases from J, with 9 bases between. CDR3 length: 11 residues. The CDR3 sequence is CSVEYGGEQYF. The CDR3 coding sequence is TGCAGCGTTGAATATGGGGGAGAGCAGTACTTC.

This clonotype was detected many times. The chain carries TRBV28 and TRBJ2-1; D is unclear. Trimming took off 2 bases at V and 6 bases at J, with 8 bases between the two ends. From germline, CDR1 is MDHEN and CDR2 SYDVKM. The CDR3 spans 13 residues. CDR3 amino acids: CASSLALANEQFF. The CDR3 nucleotides are TGTGCCAGCAGTTTAGCCCTGGCCAATGAGCAGTTCTTC.

This clonotype showed up many times. The chain couples TRBV12-3 or TRBV12-4 to TRBJ2-5; D ambiguous. Trimming left V 3 bases short and J 5 bases short, with 10 bases between. The CDR3 spans 13 residues. The CDR3: CASSLSQVETQYF. The CDR3 DNA reads as TGTGCCAGCAGTTTGTCCCAGGTTGAGACCCAGTACTTC.

This clonotype was recorded at least ten times. The chain recombines TRBV7-2 with TRBJ2-5, with a weak D call TRBD2 (7 bases). Germline V gene sequence: CDR1 SGHTA, CDR2 FQGNSA. V lost 6 bases and J 3 bases, leaving 11 bases between the germline ends. The CDR3 has 13 residues. DNA of the CDR3: TGTGCCAGCAGTCGGGGGGCTGAAGAGACCCAGTACTTC. Translation: CASSRGAEETQYF.

This clonotype was observed many times. This chain connects TRBV27 to TRBJ2-1, with 7 bases aligning to TRBD2. V gave up 8 bases and J gave up 7 bases; unmatched junction bases: 14. The CDR3 sequence is 15 residues long. Per germline, CDR1 MNHEY and CDR2 SMNVEV (reference sequence). The CDR3 region has the DNA TGTGCCAGCGGCGATGGGACTACCCCTAGGAATGAGCAGTTCTTC. It codes for CASGDGTTPRNEQFF.

This clonotype was picked up many times. The rearrangement links TRBV20-1 to TRBJ2-3; D gene uncertain. This CDR3 comprises 14 residues. The ends were cut back, 0 bases at V and 6 bases at J, with 13 bases in the middle. Germline CDR1 is DFQATT and CDR2 is SNEGSKA (reference sequence). The CDR3 DNA reads as TGCAGTGCTAGAGACAGGTTCGAATCCGATACGCAGTATTTT. This translates into CSARDRFESDTQYF.

This clonotype was recorded at least ten times. The J gene is TRBJ2-2, the V gene TRBV24-1, with D hard to call. In germline, CDR1 is KGHDR, CDR2 SFDVKD. V was pared by 0 bases and J by 4 bases, with 5 bases between. This CDR3 comprises 14 residues. Written as DNA, the CDR3 is TGTGCCACCAGTGATTTGTCCAGCACCGGGGAGCTGTTTTTT. Its protein product is CATSDLSSTGELFF.

At least ten counts were recorded for this clonotype. The rearrangement joins TRBV6-5 to TRBJ2-3, with no clear D. V was shortened by 2 bases and J by 1 base, with 10 bases between the two germline ends. Germline values: CDR1 MNHEY, CDR2 SVGAGI. CDR3 size: 15 residues. Here the CDR3 reads CASSYAAGRTDTQYF. For the CDR3, the DNA is TGTGCCAGCAGTTACGCGGCAGGTCGCACAGATACGCAGTATTTT.

This clonotype was detected many times. This chain connects TRBV9 to TRBJ2-5; the D gene could be TRBD1 or TRBD2 (7 bases each). The germline V gene has CDR1 SGDLS and CDR2 YYNGEE. The CDR3 is 15 amino acids. With 3 bases removed from V and 4 bases from J, the gap between germline ends came to 16 bases. In DNA form, the CDR3 reads TGTGCCAGCAGCGCAGGGGGAATAGCGGGAGAGACCCAGTACTTC. This translates into CASSAGGIAGETQYF.

This clonotype was observed at least ten times. V and J are TRBV4-1 and TRBJ2-7, with a tentative D call TRBD1 (6 bases). The CDR3 totals 15 residues. CDR1 is MGHRA and CDR2 is YSYEKL in the germline V gene. Trimming took off 3 bases at V and 1 base at J, with 13 bases between the two ends. The CDR3 DNA reads as TGCGCCAGCAGCCAGACGCCGGACAGTTCCTACGAGCAGTACGTC. It yields the protein CASSQTPDSSYEQYV.

The table lists this clonotype with many counts. The rearrangement uses TRBV7-2 and TRBJ2-1; 10 bases are shared with TRBD2. The CDR3 spans 14 residues. Germline V gene sequence: CDR1 SGHTA, CDR2 FQGNSA. V trimming: 4 bases; J trimming: 8 bases; junction bases outside the gene matches: 5. Here the CDR3 reads CASSWYGTSDEQFF. CDR3 DNA: TGTGCCAGCAGCTGGTACGGGACTAGCGATGAGCAGTTCTTC. Based on the CDR3 plus reference TRBV7-2 and TRBJ2-1, the full variable domain is GAGVSQSPSNKVTEKGKDVELRCDPISGHTALYWYRQSLGQGLEFLIYFQGNSAPDKSGLPSDRFSAERTGGSVSTLTIQRTQQEDSAVYLCASSWYGTSDEQFFGPGTRLTVL.